This T cell receptor beta chain was identified during a study of T cells in Graves' hyperthyroidism and ophthalmopathy (dated by TCRdb to the late 2010s). General notes on the study: Peripheral blood samples were taken at the time of initial diagnosis, prior to any treatment. To identify distinguishing TCR V-J signatures, a discovery cohort of 90 to 100 patients was used, comprising under 45 with Graves' ophthalmopathy and 55 to 65 with stable Graves' hyperthyroidism. Prospective prediction of ophthalmopathy was tested in an independent validation cohort consisting of 18 to 20 hyperthyroidism patients and some 17 patients who later progressed to ophthalmopathy. For training and testing, the 100 or so patients in the discovery cohort were randomly divided in a 7:3 ratio. In about 6 Graves' hyperthyroidism patients, the study also compared T-cell repertoires from thyroid tissue with T-cell repertoires from blood. After sampling, hyperthyroidism patients received methimazole starting at 30 mg daily, and ophthalmopathy patients received high-dose intravenous methylprednisolone. The paper reports TCR Vbeta CDR3 sequencing of 130 to 150 peripheral blood samples: around 41 ophthalmopathy, 75 to 80 hyperthyroidism and around 17 progressor patients.

Stable Graves' hyperthyroidism was defined as no progression to ophthalmopathy during 18 months of follow-up. The hyperthyroidism patients were between 18 and 65 years old and newly diagnosed, with a disease duration of less than 2 months. Any patient with an uncontrolled infection, another autoimmune disease, pregnancy or lactation was excluded. Diagnoses relied on clinical symptoms, serum thyroxine and TRAb, thyroid ultrasound and orbital computed tomography. PBMCs were separated from under 12 ml of fresh peripheral blood using Ficoll-Paque density gradient centrifugation. Total RNA was extracted with Trizol reagent, and quality was checked on an Agilent 2100 Bioanalyzer. As for this clonotype: Its antigen specificity is not known. Base qualities are not recorded, but no much larger clone differs from it by a single base.

The paper's findings and limits, for the study overall: No statistical method was used to set the sample size in advance, and investigators knew the group allocation. Blood samples also contained most of the expanded thyroid clonotypes (frequency above 0.001), which suggests that blood repertoires may reflect thyroid immune responses. In validation, the model predicted progression to ophthalmopathy a median of 6.5 months before onset, with about 64% sensitivity and 72.22% specificity. A model built on a 13 V-J signature distinguished ophthalmopathy from stable hyperthyroidism, reaching approximately 89% sensitivity and 81.08% specificity in cross-validation and 80%/75% in testing.

V is cut by 4 bases and J by 7 bases, and the space between the germline ends is 20 bases. The germline V gene sets CDR1 to SGHRS and CDR2 to YFSETQ. The CDR3 has 16 amino acids, counting the end cysteine and phenylalanine. Just CDR3 DNA is preserved here, 48 bases in frame from base 1. TCR beta CDR3 regions were amplified from RNA transcripts. For the first round of RT-PCR on the TCR CDR3, the HTBI primer set was used together with the Qiagen OneStep RT-PCR kit. A second multiplex PCR round built the libraries, followed by size selection and purification. Sequencing of the libraries was done on an Illumina HiSeq2000 using paired-end 100 bp reads. The published analysis was carried out like this. SOAPnuke was used to process the raw data, removing reads that contained adapters or uncalled bases, had a mean Phred below 15, or lacked an exact match to the constant primer or identifier. COPE v1.2.5 was used to merge high-quality paired reads, and clonotypes were defined as unique nucleotide sequences. Clonotypes were aligned to IMGT TRBV, TRBD and TRBJ reference segments using MiTCR v1.1. The analysis included only V-J combinations with a frequency above 0.0001, which together covered 99% to 99.2% of the repertoires. The TCS score was defined as F50 (clonal expansion) divided by E x V (chaos), with BLOSUM62-based TCRdist calculated between CDR3 peptides within each V-J. Welch's t-statistics and random forest reduced some 510 V-J features to 13, which were used in a naive Bayes classifier (R e1071). The Morisita-Horn index was used to measure how similar the thyroid and blood repertoires were. TCRdb reanalyzed the raw reads on its own, using fastp at Q25 for trimming and MiXCR for clone calling, and kept in-frame beta chains. Rows with one shared CDR3 protein collapse into an entry with the most common genes and DNA. TCRdb's processing, not the authors', yielded these V and J calls. A total of roughly 100,000 distinct CDR3 sequences appear in this sample, approximately 48% of them only once. The ten largest clones take up about 25% of the sample.

The receptor comes from a man between 35 and 55 years old with Graves' hyperthyroidism. This chain is built from TRBV5-1 and TRBJ2-2; the D gene cannot be resolved beyond TRBD1 or TRBD2, each matching 7 bases. The material sequenced was blood. The DNA sequence is TGCGCCAGCAGCCCCCCAGGGGGGACTAAGGGCGGGGAGCTGTTTTTT. Its protein reads: CASSPPGGTKGGELFF. Full variable domain (CDR3 extended with the reference TRBV5-1 and TRBJ2-2 proteins): KAGVTQTPRYLIKTRGQQVTLSCSPISGHRSVSWYQQTPGQGLQFLFEYFSETQRNKGNFPGRFSGRQFSNSRSEMNVSTLELGDSALYLCASSPPGGTKGGELFFGEGSRLTVL.